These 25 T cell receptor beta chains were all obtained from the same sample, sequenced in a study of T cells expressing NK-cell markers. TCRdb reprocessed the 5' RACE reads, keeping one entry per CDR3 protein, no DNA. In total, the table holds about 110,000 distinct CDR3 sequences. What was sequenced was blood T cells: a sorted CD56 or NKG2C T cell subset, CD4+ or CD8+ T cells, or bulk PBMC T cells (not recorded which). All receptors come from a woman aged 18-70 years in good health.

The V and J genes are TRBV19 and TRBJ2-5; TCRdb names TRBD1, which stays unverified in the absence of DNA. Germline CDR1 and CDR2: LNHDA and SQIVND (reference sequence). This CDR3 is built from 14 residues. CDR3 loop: CASSIGGYQETQYF.

CDR3 sequence reads: CASSRADTQYF. The V gene is TRBV12-3 or TRBV12-4, the J gene TRBJ2-3; TCRdb picks TRBD1, but there is no DNA to check that call. CDR3 length: 11 residues.

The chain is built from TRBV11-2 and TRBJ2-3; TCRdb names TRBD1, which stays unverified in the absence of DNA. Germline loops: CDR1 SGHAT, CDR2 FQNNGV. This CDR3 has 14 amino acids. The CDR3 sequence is CASSLRTETDTQYF.

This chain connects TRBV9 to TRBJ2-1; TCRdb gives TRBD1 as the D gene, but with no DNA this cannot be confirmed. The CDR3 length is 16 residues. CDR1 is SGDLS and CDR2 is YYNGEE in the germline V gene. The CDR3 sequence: CASSVGGGDLYNEQFF.

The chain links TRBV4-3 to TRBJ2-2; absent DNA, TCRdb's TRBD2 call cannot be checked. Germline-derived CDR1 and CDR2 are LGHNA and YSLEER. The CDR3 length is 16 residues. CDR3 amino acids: CASSQEWRTFTGELFF.

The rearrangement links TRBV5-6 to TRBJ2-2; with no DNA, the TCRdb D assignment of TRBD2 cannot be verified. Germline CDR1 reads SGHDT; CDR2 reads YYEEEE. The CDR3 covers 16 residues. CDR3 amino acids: CASSLAGVGSTGELFF.

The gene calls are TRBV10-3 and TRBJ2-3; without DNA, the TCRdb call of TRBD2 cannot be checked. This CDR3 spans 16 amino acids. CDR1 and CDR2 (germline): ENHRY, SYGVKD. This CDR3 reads CAISEGALRVTDTQYF.

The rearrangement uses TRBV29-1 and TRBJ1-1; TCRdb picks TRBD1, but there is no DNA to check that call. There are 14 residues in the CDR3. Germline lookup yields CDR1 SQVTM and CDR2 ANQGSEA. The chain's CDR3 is CSVDRGGGNTEAFF.

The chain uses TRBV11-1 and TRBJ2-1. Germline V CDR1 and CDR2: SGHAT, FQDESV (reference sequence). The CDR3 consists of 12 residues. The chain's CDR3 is CASSLNEDEQFF.

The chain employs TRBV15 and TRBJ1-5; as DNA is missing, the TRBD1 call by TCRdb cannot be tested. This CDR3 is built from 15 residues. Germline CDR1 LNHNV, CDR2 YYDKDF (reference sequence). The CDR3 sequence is CATSREDRASRPQHF. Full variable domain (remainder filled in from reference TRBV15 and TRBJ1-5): DAMVIQNPRYQVTQFGKPVTLSCSQTLNHNVMYWYQQKSSQAPKLLFHYYDKDFNNEADTPDNFQSRRPNTSFCFLDIRSPGLGDTAMYLCATSREDRASRPQHFGDGTRLSIL.

The CDR3 is CASSLGLQAETQYF. V gene TRBV7-3 combines with J gene TRBJ2-5. This CDR3 has 14 residues. The germline V gene encodes CDR1 SGHTA and CDR2 FQGTGA.

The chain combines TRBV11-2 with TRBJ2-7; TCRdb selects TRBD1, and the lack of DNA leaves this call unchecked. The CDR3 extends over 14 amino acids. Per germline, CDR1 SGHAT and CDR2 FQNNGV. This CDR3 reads CASSAGTAAYEQYF.

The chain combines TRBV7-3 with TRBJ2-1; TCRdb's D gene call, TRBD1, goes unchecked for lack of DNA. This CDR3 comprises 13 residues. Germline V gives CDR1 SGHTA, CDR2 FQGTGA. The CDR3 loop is CASSYSGGYEQFF.

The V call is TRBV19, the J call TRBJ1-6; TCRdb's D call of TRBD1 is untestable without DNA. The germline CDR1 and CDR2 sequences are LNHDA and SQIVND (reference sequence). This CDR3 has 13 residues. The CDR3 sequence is CASRTGGISPLHF. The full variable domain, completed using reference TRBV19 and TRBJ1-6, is DGGITQSPKYLFRKEGQNVTLSCEQNLNHDAMYWYRQDPGQGLRLIYYSQIVNDFQKGDIAEGYSVSREKKESFPLTVTSAQKNPTAFYLCASRTGGISPLHFGNGTRLTVT.

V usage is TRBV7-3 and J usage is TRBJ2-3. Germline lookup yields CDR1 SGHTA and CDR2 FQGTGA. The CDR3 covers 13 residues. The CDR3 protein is CASSLLDTDTQYF. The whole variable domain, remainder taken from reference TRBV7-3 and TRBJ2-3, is GAGVSQTPSNKVTEKGKYVELRCDPISGHTALYWYRQSLGQGPEFLIYFQGTGAADDSGLPNDRFFAVRPEGSVSTLKIQRTERGDSAVYLCASSLLDTDTQYFGPGTRLTVL.

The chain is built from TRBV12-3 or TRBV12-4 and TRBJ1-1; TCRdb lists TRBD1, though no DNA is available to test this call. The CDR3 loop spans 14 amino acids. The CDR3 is CASSFDGTAAEAFF.

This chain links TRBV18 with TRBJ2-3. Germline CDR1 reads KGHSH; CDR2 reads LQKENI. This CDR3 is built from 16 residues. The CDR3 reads CASSPVPHPDTDTQYF.

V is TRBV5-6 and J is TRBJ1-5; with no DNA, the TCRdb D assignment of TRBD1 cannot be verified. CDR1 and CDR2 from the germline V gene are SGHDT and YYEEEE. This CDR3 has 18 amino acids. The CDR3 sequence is CASSPHGTGKYSEEPQHF.

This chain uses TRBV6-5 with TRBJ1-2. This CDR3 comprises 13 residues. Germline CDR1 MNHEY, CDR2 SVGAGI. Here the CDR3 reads CASSYRPSYGYTF.

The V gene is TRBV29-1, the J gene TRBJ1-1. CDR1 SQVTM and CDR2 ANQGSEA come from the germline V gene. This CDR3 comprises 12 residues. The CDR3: CSVVLENTEAFF.

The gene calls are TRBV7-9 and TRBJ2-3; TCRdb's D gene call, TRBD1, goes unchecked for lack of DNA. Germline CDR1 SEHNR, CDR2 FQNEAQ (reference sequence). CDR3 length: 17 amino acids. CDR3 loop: CASSHLPGQGMVDTQYF.

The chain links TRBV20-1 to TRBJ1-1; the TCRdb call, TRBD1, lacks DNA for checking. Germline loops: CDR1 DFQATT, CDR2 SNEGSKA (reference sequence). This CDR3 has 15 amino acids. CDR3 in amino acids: CSARDGDRAPREAFF.

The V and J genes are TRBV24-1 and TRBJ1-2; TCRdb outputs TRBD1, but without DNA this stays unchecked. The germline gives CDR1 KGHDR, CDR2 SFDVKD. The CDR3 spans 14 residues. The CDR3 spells CATSDPGQSPGYTF.

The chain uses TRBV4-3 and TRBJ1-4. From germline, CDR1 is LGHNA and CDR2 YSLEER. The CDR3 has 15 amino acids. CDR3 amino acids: CASSQDLAENEKLFF.

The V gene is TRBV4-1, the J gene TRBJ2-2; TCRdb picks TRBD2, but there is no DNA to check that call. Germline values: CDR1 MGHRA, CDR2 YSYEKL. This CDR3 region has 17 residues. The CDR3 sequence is CASSHVRASGYTGELFF.